The T cell receptor beta chain under discussion was sequenced for a study of cytomegalovirus exposure and HLA in healthy donors. Findings of the study overall: The authors later linked a missense DCLRE1C variant to TCR beta V- and J-gene trimming.

The PCR used 60 Vbeta and 13 Jbeta primers. Data came from immunoSEQ multiplex PCR; TCRdb stores just in-frame clones and leaves some out. Here the sample spans 100,000 or so clones, about 81% being singletons. The germline CDR1 and CDR2 sequences are PRHDT and FYEKMQ (reference sequence). Trimming removed 4 bases at V and 2 bases at J, with 10 bases between. The CDR3 length is 14 residues. About this clone: What it binds is not known.

This receptor was obtained from a man aged 40-55 years in good health and CMV-seronegative. This rearrangement joins TRBV13 to TRBJ2-3, with TRBD1 as a possible D gene (5 bases). Material: PBMCs. CDR3 residues: CASSSRTFTDTQYF. The CDR3, as DNA: TGTGCCAGCAGCTCTAGGACATTCACAGATACGCAGTATTTT.